This T cell receptor beta chain was retrieved from a study of shared clonotypes between healthy human individuals. Study-level information: Each donor had three CD4 naive, three CD4 memory, two CD8 naive and one CD8 memory plate.

Produced via immunoSEQ multiplex PCR; TCRdb's table is partial and in-frame only. The sample lists 2,500,000 or so clones; approximately 92% were seen once. V was clipped by 5 bases and J by 0 bases, with 7 bases between them. The CDR3 loop spans 13 amino acids. From germline, CDR1 is SNHLY and CDR2 FYNNEI. The V and J genes are TRBV2 and TRBJ1-1, with D unclear. This TCR was recovered from a man younger than 30 in good health. Sequenced sample: naive CD4+ T cells sorted from blood. Subset: CD45RA+ positively selected. For the CDR3, the DNA is TGTGCCAGCAGTCAGGTTATGAACACTGAAGCTTTCTTT. This encodes CASSQVMNTEAFF.